The clone carrying this T cell receptor beta chain was seen at least ten times. Its matching antigen is unknown. An end of the junction does not agree with germline; a read error may underlie this. The CDR3 runs to 11 residues. Germline V gives CDR1 MNHNS, CDR2 SASEGT. This specimen comes from a study of regulatory T cells in long-lasting Graves disease. Study-level points and caveats: Preferential use of TRBV28, TRBJ1-2 and TRBJ2-5 was seen in persistent disease. Having only a small sample size may have limited accuracy.

Library construction for TCR beta used iRepertoire HTBI primers and Arm-PCR of CDR3 regions. TCRdb reprocessed the multiplex PCR reads with MiXCR, giving one entry per CDR3 protein. Seen here are under 500,000 distinct CDR3 sequences, more than 20% observed once, and the top ten hold over 7.5%. Noted time point: persistent/refractory GD, antithyroid drugs over 5 years with positive TRAb. Making the TCR library involved RNA that had been extracted from PBMCs. Graves' disease diagnosis used American Thyroid Association guidelines. A peripheral blood sample, 7 to 9.5 milliliters in volume, was drawn into EDTA tubes.

The rearrangement joins TRBV6-1 to TRBJ2-5; D is ambiguous. The receptor's source is a female donor with Graves disease. The starting material was peripheral blood mononuclear cells (PBMCs), obtained when the disease was refractory, from a patient treated with antithyroid drugs. CDR3 in DNA: TGTGCCAGCAGCTTTACCGGGTCCCACTCATTC. Translating it yields CASSFTGSHSF.